The present T cell receptor (beta chain) was sequenced within a study of tumor and adjacent non-tumor tissue in lung cancer (dated by TCRdb to 2016 to 2019). Regarding the study in general: By cancer type, the cohort comprised eleven to twelve adenocarcinoma patients, 2 squamous cell carcinoma patients and 1 small cell lung cancer patient. Ages among the roughly 15 patients ranged from roughly 31 to 85 years, there were ten or so men and 5 women, and disease was at TNM stage I to III. Bulk TCRbeta repertoires were compared between lung tumor tissue and matched distant non-tumor lung tissue obtained from 15 lung cancer patients. Around 30 paired specimens, one tumor and one normal lung sample per patient, were profiled by TCRbeta CDR3 sequencing. Sequencing produced about 120,000,000 productive TCRbeta reads in total, an average of about 4.17 million reads per sample. Broader findings and caveats from the paper: Peripheral blood was not sequenced, so blood TCRbeta repertoires in these lung cancer patients were not examined. The cohort had only around 14 patients, and the authors noted that larger samples and more detailed clinical data are needed. A significantly larger cumulative share of the repertoire was made up by the top 100 clones in normal lung than in tumor tissue. Younger patients had significantly higher TCR diversity, and higher tumor TCR diversity was associated with shorter overall and disease-free survival. The methods do not name the sequencing platform or mention unique molecular identifiers. Significantly higher TCR diversity (inverse Simpson) was observed in tumor tissue than in normal lung tissue (roughly 470 vs 170, P = 0.0075, Mann-Whitney U test).

Bulk unsorted tissue served as the source for RNA extraction, and RNA quality was assessed using a NanoDrop ND-1000 and an Agilent 2100. The normal lung samples consisted of distant non-tumor tissue collected more than 3 cm from the tumor edge. All donors had newly diagnosed lung cancer, had not received prior chemotherapy, and were admitted for thoracic surgery in China between August and November 2014. Anyone who had undergone radiotherapy or chemotherapy before, or who had another cancer at the same time, was left out of the study. Surgical tissue pieces of roughly 1-2 cm3 were preserved in RNAlater solution and stored at -80 °C until use. Notes on this clonotype: Its target antigen remains unknown. A much larger clone lies one base from this, so it may be a read error.

Libraries were prepared through multiplex PCR. The instrument was an Illumina HiSeq 2500. Following protocols modified from ARM-PCR, the researchers constructed TCRbeta libraries through three rounds of nested PCR with primers (Table S4). Before sequencing, PCR products in the 200-500 bp range were cut out of the gel and cleaned up using the QIAquick gel extraction kit. The paper's data handling went like this. Reads were cleaned with Trimmomatic, merged with FLASH into complete CDR3 sequences, and assigned to V(D)J germline segments with MiTCR. Clonal diversity was computed as the inverse Simpson's index with VDJtools. Productive reads were defined as in-frame sequences without a premature stop codon. Through fastp at Q25 and MiXCR, TCRdb rebuilt clones from the public reads, retaining in-frame beta chains. CDR3 protein sequences are deduplicated, and each keeps its most common genes and DNA. TCRdb assigned the V and J calls; the authors' analysis was not used. Across this sample there are almost 75,000 distinct CDR3 sequences, with about two thirds seen only once. The top ten clonotypes cover about 27% of the sample.

Sequences were obtained from distant non-tumor lung tissue. This clonotype was obtained from a woman between 50 and 59 years old with non-small cell lung cancer.

In nucleotides, the sequence is TGTGCCATCAGTGAGTCGTGGGAGTCTAATGAGCAGTTCTTC. Its translation is CAISESWESNEQFF. Rearrangement joined TRBV10-3 to TRBJ2-1; TRBD2 is possibly the D segment (5 matching bases). Trimming takes 0 bases from V and 7 bases from J, and the germline ends sit 10 bases apart. For CDR1 and CDR2, the germline V gene lists ENHRY and SYGVKD. The CDR3 goes from the cysteine to the phenylalanine over 14 residues. Of all the DNA, just the CDR3 is kept, 42 bases in frame from base 1.